These 19 T cell receptor beta chains share one sample of origin, sequenced in a study of monozygotic twins with inflammatory bowel disease. Each CDR3 protein gets one entry in TCRdb, which reprocessed the 5' RACE reads and gives no DNA. This sample contains some 300,000 distinct CDR3 sequences. Material for sequencing was blood. The source is a human donor with ulcerative colitis or Crohn's disease, or a healthy co-twin of an affected twin (not recorded which).

The rearrangement links TRBV6-5 to TRBJ2-6; TCRdb gives TRBD1 as the D gene, but with no DNA this cannot be confirmed. Germline CDR1 MNHEY, CDR2 SVGAGI. This CDR3 spans 18 amino acids. The chain's CDR3 is CAISYTGTGGSGANVLTF.

The V and J genes are TRBV12-3 or TRBV12-4 and TRBJ2-1; absent DNA, TCRdb's TRBD1 call cannot be checked. CDR3 length: 12 amino acids. This CDR3 reads CASSLGGYEQFF.

V gene TRBV13 combines with J gene TRBJ2-7; TCRdb selects TRBD1, and the lack of DNA leaves this call unchecked. Germline V gene lookup returns CDR1 PRHDT and CDR2 FYEKMQ (reference sequence). The CDR3 is 14 residues long. CDR3 sequence reads: CASSLEGSHYEQYF.

The chain combines TRBV18 with TRBJ2-4; no DNA is available, so the TRBD1 call from TCRdb remains unchecked. This CDR3 has 15 residues. CDR1 is KGHSH and CDR2 is LQKENI in the germline V gene. CDR3 residues: CASSPDWGAKNIQYF.

The chain recombines TRBV9 with TRBJ1-3; TCRdb calls TRBD1, which cannot be checked without DNA. Germline CDR1 and CDR2: SGDLS and YYNGEE. The CDR3 sequence is 16 residues long. This CDR3 is CASSANHQGTGNTIYF. Full variable domain (missing parts from reference TRBV9 and TRBJ1-3): DSGVTQTPKHLITATGQRVTLRCSPRSGDLSVYWYQQSLDQGLQFLIQYYNGEERAKGNILERFSAQQFPDLHSELNLSSLELGDSALYFCASSANHQGTGNTIYFGEGSWLTVV.

CDR3 region: CSASTSGVSDTQYF. The chain uses TRBV20-1 and TRBJ2-3; there is no DNA to check the TCRdb D call of TRBD2. The CDR3 totals 14 residues. From germline, CDR1 is DFQATT and CDR2 SNEGSKA (reference sequence).

The chain joins TRBV10-3 to TRBJ2-3. Germline CDR1 ENHRY, CDR2 SYGVKD. CDR3 length equals 12 residues. CDR3 sequence reads: CAISAGADTQYF.

The rearrangement links TRBV27 to TRBJ1-5; TCRdb designates TRBD1, a call that cannot be tested without DNA. The CDR3 has 15 amino acids. Per germline, CDR1 MNHEY and CDR2 SMNVEV (reference sequence). CDR3 protein: CASSKDRTSNQPQHF.

V is TRBV20-1 and J is TRBJ2-3; TCRdb calls TRBD1, which cannot be checked without DNA. In germline, CDR1 is DFQATT, CDR2 SNEGSKA (reference sequence). The CDR3 is 18 residues long. This CDR3 reads CSASPAGGAIGKQDTQYF.

This chain uses TRBV25-1 with TRBJ2-5; absent DNA, TCRdb's TRBD1 call cannot be checked. The CDR3 is 16 amino acids. Germline V gene sequence: CDR1 MGHDK, CDR2 SYGVNS. The CDR3 loop reads CASSEGTGHPQETQYF.

The gene calls are TRBV7-9 and TRBJ2-2; TCRdb's assignment of TRBD1 cannot be checked, as there is no DNA. The CDR3 length is 14 residues. Germline V gene data show CDR1 as SEHNR and CDR2 as FQNEAQ (reference sequence). CDR3 in amino acids: CASSSQGWAGELFF. Based on the CDR3 plus reference TRBV7-9 and TRBJ2-2, the full variable domain is DTGVSQNPRHKITKRGQNVTFRCDPISEHNRLYWYRQTLGQGPEFLTYFQNEAQLEKSRLLSDRFSAERPKGSFSTLEIQRTEQGDSAMYLCASSSQGWAGELFFGEGSRLTVL.

The chain has TRBV7-8 and TRBJ2-3; TCRdb picks TRBD2, but there is no DNA to check that call. The germline V gene has CDR1 SGHVS and CDR2 FQNEAQ. CDR3 length equals 15 residues. CDR3 amino acids: CASSLSRPKADTQYF.

This rearrangement joins TRBV25-1 to TRBJ2-1; the TRBD2 assignment by TCRdb is unverifiable without DNA. Germline V lookup: CDR1 MGHDK, CDR2 SYGVNS. The CDR3 runs to 17 residues. CDR3 sequence reads: CASSERPPGSSYNEQFF.

The chain uses TRBV27 and TRBJ2-7. CDR3 length equals 13 residues. Germline assignment: CDR1 MNHEY and CDR2 SMNVEV (reference sequence). CDR3 sequence reads: CASSFHGSYEQYF.

This chain joins TRBV9 and TRBJ2-1; TCRdb returns TRBD1, unconfirmable since there is no DNA. CDR1 and CDR2 (germline): SGDLS, YYNGEE. There are 14 residues in the CDR3. Here the CDR3 reads CARGRHPGVNEQFF.

Here the CDR3 reads CASSLSSLGRNEQFF. The J gene is TRBJ2-1, the V gene TRBV7-7; TCRdb lists TRBD1, though no DNA is available to test this call. The CDR3 loop spans 15 amino acids. Germline-derived CDR1 and CDR2 are SSHAT and FNYEAQ (reference sequence).

The gene calls are TRBV20-1 and TRBJ2-1; TCRdb outputs TRBD1, but without DNA this stays unchecked. The CDR3 runs 13 residues. Germline CDR1 DFQATT, CDR2 SNEGSKA (reference sequence). CDR3 region: CSAPRGGGHEQFF.

CDR3 loop: CASSLNSGGPLDTQYF. The chain employs TRBV12-3 or TRBV12-4 and TRBJ2-3; TCRdb picks TRBD2, but there is no DNA to check that call. The CDR3 contains 16 residues.

The chain is built from TRBV10-2 and TRBJ1-2; there is no DNA to check the TCRdb D call of TRBD1. CDR1 is WSHSY and CDR2 is SAAADI in the germline V gene. The CDR3 extends over 17 amino acids. The CDR3 region is CASSESGSEGVYYGYTF.